Presented here are 26 T cell receptor beta chains from one specimen sequenced in a study of CD8+ T cells in alopecia areata. Extraction and reverse transcription of RNA yielded cDNA as the sequencing template. Libraries were prepared by immunoSEQ multiplex PCR; TCRdb keeps only in-frame clonotypes and omits some of them. The repertoire holds 90,000 to 120,000 clones, with roughly 84% as singletons. This sample's treatment: oral pan-JAK inhibitor, 5-10 mg twice daily. Sequenced here: CD8+ T cells sorted from blood, sampled at week 24, from a patient treated with tofacitinib. Receptors originate from a human donor with alopecia areata.

This rearrangement joins TRBV2 to TRBJ1-2; D is unresolved. V was cut by 11 bases and J by 0 bases, with 13 bases left in between. The CDR3 runs to 13 residues. CDR1 is SNHLY and CDR2 is FYNNEI in the germline V gene. As DNA, the CDR3 is TGTGCCTCCAGTCTAGAAGCTAACTATGGCTACACCTTC. Translation gives CASSLEANYGYTF.

The chain has TRBV4-2 and TRBJ2-3; no firm D call. Germline-derived CDR1 and CDR2 are LGHNA and YNFKEQ. The V end lost 0 bases, the J end lost 2 bases, and 6 bases lay between the germline ends. The CDR3 is 14 residues long. The DNA for the CDR3 is TGTGCCAGCAGCCAAGAAAGGCCCACAGATACGCAGTATTTT. Translated: CASSQERPTDTQYF.

This chain uses TRBV7-2 with TRBJ1-6, with a tentative D call TRBD1 (6 bases). With 5 bases removed from V and 6 bases from J, the gap between germline ends came to 17 bases. Germline CDR1 reads SGHTA; CDR2 reads FQGNSA. The CDR3 is 16 amino acids. Written as DNA, the CDR3 is TGTGCCAGCAGCCTAACCACAGGGAATCGTAATTCACCCCTCCACTTT. Its translation is CASSLTTGNRNSPLHF.

The chain employs TRBV7-2 and TRBJ2-7, with 8 positions matching TRBD1. Trimming at V came to 1 base and at J to 6 bases, leaving 5 bases not matched to a gene. CDR3 size: 14 residues. CDR1 and CDR2 (germline): SGHTA, FQGNSA. For the CDR3, the DNA is TGTGCCAGCAGCTTAGGCAGGGGGCTCAGCGAGCAGTACTTC. Translation: CASSLGRGLSEQYF.

The chain couples TRBV27 to TRBJ1-1; no clear D gene. CDR3 size: 13 residues. Looked up from germline, CDR1 is MNHEY and CDR2 is SMNVEV (reference sequence). Trimming removed 2 bases at V and 3 bases at J, with 7 bases between. In DNA, the CDR3 is TGTGCCAGCAGTTTAGGAGCGGACACTGAAGCTTTCTTT. Its translation is CASSLGADTEAFF.

V usage is TRBV5-4 and J usage is TRBJ1-2; no clear D. The CDR3 extends over 13 amino acids. The germline gives CDR1 SGHNT, CDR2 YYREEE (reference sequence). Deletions cut 0 bases from V and 6 bases from J, with 9 bases between. The CDR3 region has the DNA TGTGCCAGCAGCTTGGTGGATATGGATGGCTACACCTTC. This codes for CASSLVDMDGYTF.

The V gene is TRBV11-1, the J gene TRBJ2-5, with 10 bases that match TRBD1. V trimming: 8 bases; J trimming: 3 bases; junction bases outside the gene matches: 3. The CDR3 extends over 13 amino acids. Looked up from germline, CDR1 is SGHAT and CDR2 is FQDESV (reference sequence). The CDR3 sequence is CASADRGKETQYF. The CDR3 DNA sequence: TGTGCCAGCGCGGACAGGGGGAAAGAGACCCAGTACTTC.

The V and J genes are TRBV5-1 and TRBJ1-5, with D perhaps matching TRBD1 (6 bases). With 1 base removed from V and 1 base from J, the gap between germline ends came to 9 bases. The CDR3 consists of 15 residues. Germline-derived CDR1 and CDR2 are SGHRS and YFSETQ. For the CDR3, the DNA is TGCGCCAGCAGCTTGAGGGGGGAGAGCAATCAGCCCCAGCATTTT. Translating gives CASSLRGESNQPQHF.

This clone was observed a handful of times. The chain combines TRBV29-1 with TRBJ2-2; possible D gene TRBD1, 6 bases. This CDR3 contains 12 residues. The V gene's germline CDR1 is SQVTM and CDR2 ANQGSEA. V gave up 5 bases and J gave up 6 bases, with 10 bases separating them. In DNA form, the CDR3 reads TGCAGCGTTACAGGGTCCGCCGGGGAGCTGTTTTTT. Amino acids: CSVTGSAGELFF.

In nucleotides, the CDR3 is TGTGCCTGCCACCGGGGACAGGGATATGGCTACACCTTC. Protein product: CACHRGQGYGYTF. The chain combines TRBV30 with TRBJ1-2; 9 bases line up with TRBD1. The germline gives CDR1 GTSNPN, CDR2 SVGIG (reference sequence). The CDR3 is 13 residues long. J was trimmed by 5 bases and V by 6 bases; bases with no gene match: 7.

This chain links TRBV6-5 with TRBJ2-1; 11 bases align to TRBD2. Trimming at V came to 2 bases and at J to 6 bases, leaving 3 bases not matched to a gene. This CDR3 spans 15 amino acids. The germline CDR1 and CDR2 sequences are MNHEY and SVGAGI. CDR3 bases: TGTGCCAGCAGTTACCGACTAGCGGGGACCAATGAGCAGTTCTTC. It yields the protein CASSYRLAGTNEQFF.

The V gene is TRBV4-3, the J gene TRBJ1-2, with D possibly TRBD1 on 6 matching bases. The CDR3 has 15 residues. Trimming took off 0 bases at V and 8 bases at J, with 16 bases between the two ends. Germline V gene sequence: CDR1 LGHNA, CDR2 YSLEER. This chain's CDR3 is CASSQDWGPRGGYTF. The DNA for the CDR3 is TGCGCCAGCAGCCAAGATTGGGGGCCGAGGGGAGGCTACACCTTC.

This clone appeared once. The chain recombines TRBV6-5 with TRBJ1-2; D not certain. CDR1 and CDR2 from the germline V gene are MNHEY and SVGAGI. Trimming removed 0 bases at V and 6 bases at J, with 8 bases between. The CDR3 consists of 13 residues. CDR3 amino acids: CASSYSGGDGYTF. The CDR3, as DNA: TGTGCCAGCAGTTACTCGGGAGGAGATGGCTACACCTTC.

The V gene is TRBV4-3, the J gene TRBJ2-7; the match to TRBD2 covers 9 bases. This CDR3 is built from 15 residues. Germline CDR1 and CDR2: LGHNA and YSLEER. Trimming cost V 2 bases and J 2 bases; bases outside gene matches: 4. This CDR3 is CASSQFRGGAYEQYF. CDR3 DNA: TGCGCCAGCAGCCAATTCCGCGGGGGGGCCTACGAGCAGTACTTC.

The chain combines TRBV7-2 with TRBJ2-7; 8 bases agree with TRBD1. V was clipped by 5 bases and J by 5 bases; unmatched bases: 8. Per the germline V gene, CDR1 is SGHTA and CDR2 is FQGNSA. The CDR3 consists of 14 residues. CDR3 nucleotide sequence: TGTGCCAGCAGCCCCCCGGACAGGGTAGACGAGCAGTACTTC. It encodes CASSPPDRVDEQYF.

The chain links TRBV29-1 to TRBJ2-5; D is unresolved. Trimming removed 1 base from V and 2 bases from J, with 8 bases in between. Germline loops: CDR1 SQVTM, CDR2 ANQGSEA. The CDR3 runs 13 residues. The CDR3 protein is CSVEGVIQETQYF. The CDR3 region has the DNA TGCAGCGTTGAAGGGGTAATTCAAGAGACCCAGTACTTC.

The chain recombines TRBV7-9 with TRBJ2-5; TRBD1 matches at 9 bases. The V gene end was trimmed by 4 bases and the J gene end by 4 bases; junction bases not matched to a gene: 7. Looked up from germline, CDR1 is SEHNR and CDR2 is FQNEAQ (reference sequence). This CDR3 contains 15 residues. CDR3 coding DNA: TGTGCCAGCAGCTCCGGGGACAGGGAAGTAGAGACCCAGTACTTC. Protein: CASSSGDREVETQYF.

The V call is TRBV4-1, the J call TRBJ2-7; the D is unclear. V was shortened by 0 bases and J by 2 bases, with 8 bases between the two germline ends. The CDR3 has 14 residues. Per germline, CDR1 MGHRA and CDR2 YSYEKL. CDR3 region: CASSQEDRAYEQYF. CDR3 bases: TGCGCCAGCAGCCAAGAAGATAGAGCCTACGAGCAGTACTTC.

The rearrangement joins TRBV19 to TRBJ1-5, with D possibly being TRBD1 (6 bases). CDR3 length: 17 amino acids. The germline gives CDR1 LNHDA, CDR2 SQIVND (reference sequence). Trimming removed 3 bases from V and 0 bases from J, with 15 bases in between. The CDR3 spells CASSIGRDIYSNQPQHF. The CDR3 nucleotides are TGTGCCAGTAGTATTGGTCGGGACATTTATAGCAATCAGCCCCAGCATTTT.

V gene TRBV29-1 combines with J gene TRBJ1-1; tentatively, D is TRBD1 (5 bases). The CDR3 has 14 amino acids. Germline lookup yields CDR1 SQVTM and CDR2 ANQGSEA. Trimming stripped 5 bases from V and 4 bases from J, with 17 bases between. The CDR3 sequence: CSVRSPQGLTEAFF. CDR3 coding DNA: TGCAGCGTTCGAAGTCCCCAGGGTCTCACTGAAGCTTTCTTT.

The V gene is TRBV27, the J gene TRBJ2-7; D ambiguous. The length of the CDR3 is 13 residues. V was cut by 5 bases and J by 2 bases, with 10 bases left in between. CDR1 MNHEY and CDR2 SMNVEV come from the germline V gene (reference sequence). CDR3 residues: CASSMAPTYEQYF. The CDR3 nucleotides read TGTGCCAGCAGTATGGCACCAACCTACGAGCAGTACTTC.

V gene TRBV18 combines with J gene TRBJ2-7, with 7 bases aligning to TRBD1. The V gene end was trimmed by 2 bases and the J gene end by 3 bases; junction bases not matched to a gene: 19. The CDR3 has 19 residues. Germline lookup yields CDR1 KGHSH and CDR2 LQKENI. CDR3 protein: CASSPGSGTESPLIYEQYF. The CDR3 region has the DNA TGTGCCAGCTCACCAGGCTCCGGGACAGAATCCCCCTTGATCTACGAGCAGTACTTC.

This chain uses TRBV7-8 with TRBJ1-2, with 12 positions matching TRBD1. The CDR3 length is 16 residues. The germline V gene encodes CDR1 SGHVS and CDR2 FQNEAQ. After removal of 5 bases from V and 4 bases from J, the junction contained 8 bases not matched to a gene. CDR3 bases: TGTGCCAGCAGCGTATCCGGGACAGGGGGCGGCTATGGCTACACCTTC. Its translation: CASSVSGTGGGYGYTF.

The gene calls are TRBV6-1 and TRBJ2-1; 11 bases map to TRBD1. The V and J ends lost 7 bases and 7 bases, in that order; junction bases with no gene match: 6. Germline CDR1 is MNHNS and CDR2 is SASEGT. This CDR3 is built from 14 residues. The CDR3 loop reads CASMGTGGENEQFF. The CDR3, as DNA: TGTGCCAGCATGGGGACAGGGGGGGAGAATGAGCAGTTCTTC.

This clone is a singleton in its sample. The rearrangement uses TRBV4-1 and TRBJ2-7; D is possibly TRBD1 (6 bases). Trimming removed 0 bases from V and 0 bases from J, with 6 bases in between. This CDR3 region has 14 residues. Germline values: CDR1 MGHRA, CDR2 YSYEKL. The CDR3 coding sequence is TGCGCCAGCAGCCAAGAACAGGGCTCCTACGAGCAGTACTTC. Its protein product is CASSQEQGSYEQYF.

The chain couples TRBV11-2 to TRBJ2-3; D possibly corresponds to TRBD2 (7 bases). The V and J ends lost 1 base and 2 bases respectively, with 13 bases between them. CDR1 and CDR2 (germline): SGHAT, FQNNGV. This CDR3 comprises 16 residues. CDR3 coding DNA: TGTGCCAGCAGCTTAGGGGCGGGGGCCCTCACAGATACGCAGTATTTT. Protein sequence: CASSLGAGALTDTQYF.